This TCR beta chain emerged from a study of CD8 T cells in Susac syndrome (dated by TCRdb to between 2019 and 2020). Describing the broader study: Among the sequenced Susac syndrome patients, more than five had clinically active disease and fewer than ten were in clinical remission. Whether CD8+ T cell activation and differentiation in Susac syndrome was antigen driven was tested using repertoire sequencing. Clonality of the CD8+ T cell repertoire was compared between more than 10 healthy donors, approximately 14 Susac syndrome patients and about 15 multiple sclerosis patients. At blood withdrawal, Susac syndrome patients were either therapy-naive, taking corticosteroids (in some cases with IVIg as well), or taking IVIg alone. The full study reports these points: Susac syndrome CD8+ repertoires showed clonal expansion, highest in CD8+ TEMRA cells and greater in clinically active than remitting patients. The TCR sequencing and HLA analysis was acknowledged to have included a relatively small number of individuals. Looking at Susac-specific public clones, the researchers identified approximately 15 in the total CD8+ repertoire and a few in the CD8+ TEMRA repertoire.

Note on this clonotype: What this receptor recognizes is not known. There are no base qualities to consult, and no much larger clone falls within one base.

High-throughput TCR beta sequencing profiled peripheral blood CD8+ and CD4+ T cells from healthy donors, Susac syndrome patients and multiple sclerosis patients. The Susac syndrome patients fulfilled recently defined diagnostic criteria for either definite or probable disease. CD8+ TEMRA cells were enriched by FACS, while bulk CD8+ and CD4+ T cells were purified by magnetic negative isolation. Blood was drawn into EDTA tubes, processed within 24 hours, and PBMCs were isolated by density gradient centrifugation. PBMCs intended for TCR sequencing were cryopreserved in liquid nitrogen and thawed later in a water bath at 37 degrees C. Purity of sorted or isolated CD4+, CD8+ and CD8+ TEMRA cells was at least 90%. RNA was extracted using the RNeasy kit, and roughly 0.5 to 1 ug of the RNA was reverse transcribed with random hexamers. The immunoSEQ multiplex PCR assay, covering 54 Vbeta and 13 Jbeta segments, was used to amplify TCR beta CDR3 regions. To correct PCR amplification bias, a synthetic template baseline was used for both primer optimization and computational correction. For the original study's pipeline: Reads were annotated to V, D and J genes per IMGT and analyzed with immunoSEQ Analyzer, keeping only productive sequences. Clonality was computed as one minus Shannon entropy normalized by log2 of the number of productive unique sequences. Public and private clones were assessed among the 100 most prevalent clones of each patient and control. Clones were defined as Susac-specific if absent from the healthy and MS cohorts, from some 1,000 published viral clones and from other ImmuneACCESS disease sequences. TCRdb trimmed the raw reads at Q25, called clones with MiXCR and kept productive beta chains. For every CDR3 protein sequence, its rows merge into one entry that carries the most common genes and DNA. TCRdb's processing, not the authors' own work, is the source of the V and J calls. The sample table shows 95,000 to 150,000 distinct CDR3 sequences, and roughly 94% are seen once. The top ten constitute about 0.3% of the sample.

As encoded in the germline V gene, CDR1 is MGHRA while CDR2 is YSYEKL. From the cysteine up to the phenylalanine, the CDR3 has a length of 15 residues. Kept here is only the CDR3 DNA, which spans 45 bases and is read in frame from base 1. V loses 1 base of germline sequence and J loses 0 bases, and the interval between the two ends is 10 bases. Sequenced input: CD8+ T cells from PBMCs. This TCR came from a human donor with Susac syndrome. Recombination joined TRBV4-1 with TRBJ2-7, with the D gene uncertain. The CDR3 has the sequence CASSQVTESSYEQYF. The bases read TGCGCCAGCAGCCAAGTTACGGAAAGCTCCTACGAGCAGTACTTC.